This entry concerns a single T cell receptor (beta chain). This sample was included in a study of T cell changes during pregnancy in multiple sclerosis. Here immunoSEQ multiplex PCR was the method, and the copy in TCRdb shows in-frame clones only, minus some. This sample has roughly 100,000 clones, with around 94% found just once. The receptor comes from a female donor with multiple sclerosis, enrolled in a pregnancy study. Sequences were derived from peripheral blood, sampled after pregnancy.

CDR3 coding DNA: TGTGCCAGCAGTGAGACTTCCTTTGGCTACACCTTC. It is translated as CASSETSFGYTF. This sequence joins TRBV6-1 and TRBJ1-2, with no clear D. CDR3 length: 12 residues. Trimming took 3 bases from V and 7 from J, leaving 9 bases between them. Germline V lookup: CDR1 MNHNS, CDR2 SASEGT.